This passage covers 15 T cell receptor beta chains from one sample sequenced in a study of beta chain features in type 1 diabetes (dated by TCRdb to the late 2010s). Paper-wide results and their limitations: Type 1 diabetes patients showed a moderate but significant shortening of TCRB CDR3 length in all four CD4+ subsets.

To prepare the library, the immunoSEQ multiplex PCR assay was applied. The entire amount of isolated RNA was reverse transcribed using the High Capacity cDNA Reverse Transcription Kit, so the sequenced TCRB transcripts were expressed ones. Held by TCRdb, this immuneACCESS table contains in-frame sequences only and omits some clones. Under half of the omission traces to an unresolved V gene where checked; the cause of the rest is unknown. In all, the sample holds about 260,000 clones, and 24% of those were seen once. The ten biggest clones cover around 0.013% of the sample. These receptors have no known antigen. The sample taken for sequencing was naive CD4+ T cells from blood. In the paper's terms, the cell subset or site label means: true naive CD4+ T cells. The source is a woman aged 30 to 39 with type 1 diabetes.

Turning to this clone: The junction does not match germline at one end; this may be a read error. The V call is TRBV2, the J call TRBJ2-5; D remains unclear. This CDR3 has 12 residues. Germline loops: CDR1 SNHLY, CDR2 FYNNEI. DNA of the CDR3: TGTGCCAGCAGTGAAGGCCCTAATGGTTCACACTTC. Translation: CASSEGPNGSHF.

CDR3 sequence reads: CAWSSGAPLGNQPQHF. Here the CDR3 DNA reads TGTGCCTGGAGTAGTGGGGCCCCGCTGGGCAATCAGCCCCAGCATTTT. The J gene is TRBJ1-5, the V gene TRBV30; the D gene is possibly TRBD1 (5 bases). The CDR3 covers 16 residues. Germline V lookup: CDR1 GTSNPN, CDR2 SVGIG (reference sequence). Trimming pared 2 bases from V and 2 bases from J, leaving 16 bases between.

The rearrangement uses TRBV28 and TRBJ2-7; weak D call: TRBD1 (6 bases). Trimming shortened V by 5 bases and J by 2 bases, and 10 bases separated the two germline ends. This CDR3 is built from 13 residues. The germline CDR1 and CDR2 sequences are MDHEN and SYDVKM. The CDR3 DNA reads as TGTGCCAGCAGTATATCAGGGGCCTACGAGCAGTACTTC. Amino acid sequence: CASSISGAYEQYF.

The rearrangement joins TRBV25-1 to TRBJ1-3; no clear D. Trimming removed 6 bases from V and 5 bases from J, with 20 bases in between. CDR1 and CDR2 from the germline V gene are MGHDK and SYGVNS. This CDR3 has 16 residues. This CDR3 is CASSSFSGWNRNTIYF. CDR3 coding DNA: TGTGCCAGCAGCTCCTTCTCAGGTTGGAACAGAAACACCATATATTTT.

The chain is built from TRBV13 and TRBJ2-2; 8 positions match TRBD2. The V segment lost 1 base and the J segment 1 base; nucleotides outside the gene matches: 2. The length of the CDR3 is 16 residues. Germline V lookup: CDR1 PRHDT, CDR2 FYEKMQ (reference sequence). DNA for the CDR3: TGTGCCAGCAGCTTAGTCAGCGGGGGGAACACCGGGGAGCTGTTTTTT. This translates into CASSLVSGGNTGELFF.

Of note for this clone: Compared with germline, one end of the junction differs, possibly owing to a read error. The rearrangement joins TRBV29-1 to TRBJ1-1, with D unclear. This CDR3 comprises 11 residues. The germline gives CDR1 SQVTM, CDR2 ANQGSEA. The chain's CDR3 is CSAEHGTEAFF. The CDR3, as DNA: TGCAGCGCTGAACACGGGACTGAAGCTTTCTTT.

The V and J genes are TRBV27 and TRBJ2-4; the D is unclear. This CDR3 region has 15 residues. The V end was cut by 3 bases, the J end by 0 bases, with 9 bases between. Germline loops: CDR1 MNHEY, CDR2 SMNVEV (reference sequence). The CDR3 here is CASSFRQTAKNIQYF. The CDR3 nucleotides read TGTGCCAGCAGTTTCAGGCAAACAGCCAAAAACATTCAGTACTTC.

The sample holds one count of this clone. This chain links TRBV15 with TRBJ2-1; 9 nucleotides agree with TRBD2. Trimming took 1 base from V and 9 from J; bases not matched to a gene: 7. The CDR3 extends over 15 amino acids. Looked up from germline, CDR1 is LNHNV and CDR2 is YYDKDF (reference sequence). The CDR3 sequence is CATSRGGLAIGEQFF. In DNA, the CDR3 is TGTGCCACCAGCAGAGGTGGACTAGCGATTGGTGAGCAGTTCTTC.

The chain recombines TRBV27 with TRBJ1-2; 11 bases line up with TRBD1. The junction had 6 bases not matched to a gene; V was cut back by 4 bases and J by 2 bases. This CDR3 contains 16 residues. Looked up from germline, CDR1 is MNHEY and CDR2 is SMNVEV (reference sequence). CDR3 amino acids: CASSWGGQGGNYGYTF. The CDR3, as DNA: TGTGCCAGCAGTTGGGGGGGACAGGGGGGCAACTATGGCTACACCTTC.

The chain recombines TRBV27 with TRBJ2-7; TRBD1 aligns across 9 bases. Germline V gives CDR1 MNHEY, CDR2 SMNVEV (reference sequence). V lost 5 bases to trimming and J lost 2 bases; unmatched junction nucleotides: 7. The CDR3 is made up of 15 amino acids. Written as DNA, the CDR3 is TGTGCCAGCAGTCCCGGGACAGGGCGAACCTACGAGCAGTACTTC. Translated: CASSPGTGRTYEQYF.

This rearrangement joins TRBV5-6 to TRBJ1-2; TRBD1 matches 8 bases. The CDR3 runs to 14 residues. Germline CDR1 is SGHDT and CDR2 is YYEEEE. Losses at the gene ends were 3 bases for V and 5 bases for J; bases not matched to a gene: 6. The CDR3 coding sequence is TGTGCCAGCAGCTGGGACAGGAGTTCGTATGGCTACACCTTC. Encoded protein: CASSWDRSSYGYTF.

This chain uses TRBV5-6 with TRBJ2-5; D is uncertain. This CDR3 region has 13 residues. V dropped 2 bases and J dropped 1 base, with 6 bases sitting between them. Germline-derived CDR1 and CDR2 are SGHDT and YYEEEE. As DNA, the CDR3 is TGTGCCAGCAGCTTACAAGTCCAAGAGACCCAGTACTTC. The encoded protein is CASSLQVQETQYF.

This clone was seen more than once but under ten times. This chain joins TRBV5-4 and TRBJ2-5, with TRBD2 as a possible D gene (6 bases). Looked up from germline, CDR1 is SGHNT and CDR2 is YYREEE (reference sequence). The length of the CDR3 is 15 residues. V lost 0 bases and J 4 bases, leaving 13 bases between the germline ends. CDR3 residues: CASSLGGTHRETQYF. The CDR3 DNA sequence: TGTGCCAGCAGCTTGGGCGGGACCCATAGAGAGACCCAGTACTTC.

This chain links TRBV7-2 with TRBJ2-7, with D uncertain. CDR3 size: 12 residues. V lost 5 bases and J 6 bases, leaving 11 bases between the germline ends. Germline V gene sequence: CDR1 SGHTA, CDR2 FQGNSA. The CDR3 sequence is CASSTTTGEQYF. CDR3 sequence (DNA): TGTGCCAGCAGCACCACCACGGGCGAGCAGTACTTC.

V is TRBV19 and J is TRBJ1-2; no reliable D call. V was shortened by 3 bases and J by 5 bases, with 10 bases between the two germline ends. This CDR3 spans 13 amino acids. Looked up from germline, CDR1 is LNHDA and CDR2 is SQIVND (reference sequence). The CDR3 sequence is CASSIDWSYGYTF. The CDR3, as DNA: TGTGCCAGTAGTATTGACTGGTCGTATGGCTACACCTTC.